Below, 17 T cell receptor beta chains from the same sample are listed, as sequenced in a study of T cell responses to AZD1222 COVID-19 vaccine. Using immunoSEQ multiplex PCR, the repertoire was profiled, and TCRdb retains in-frame clones only, with some absent. Here the sample spans 130,000 to 150,000 clones, about 93% being singletons. Here the sequenced sample was peripheral blood, taken on day 0 of AZD1222 vaccination. The receptors were gathered from an adult in good health.

The V call is TRBV4-1, the J call TRBJ1-1; D gene unclear. The CDR3 covers 14 residues. CDR1 MGHRA and CDR2 YSYEKL come from the germline V gene. Trimming removed 0 bases from V and 3 bases from J, with 8 bases in between. The CDR3 here is CASSQDIRDTEAFF. The CDR3 DNA sequence: TGCGCCAGCAGCCAAGATATACGGGACACTGAAGCTTTCTTT.

V gene TRBV6-2 or TRBV6-3 combines with J gene TRBJ1-5; TRBD1 might be the D (5 bases). Trimming removed 5 bases from V and 15 bases from J, with 17 bases in between. Germline values: CDR1 MNHEY, CDR2 SVGEGT. The CDR3 runs 12 residues. CDR3 bases: TGTGCCAGCAGTACCTCAGGGCCCCTTTTGCATTTT. This sequence encodes CASSTSGPLLHF.

The chain uses TRBV12-3 or TRBV12-4 and TRBJ1-1; D unresolved. This CDR3 comprises 10 residues. Trimming left V 6 bases short and J 6 bases short, with 5 bases between. CDR3 sequence: CASRGSEAFF. The CDR3 bases are TGTGCCAGCAGGGGATCTGAAGCTTTCTTT.

J is TRBJ1-6 and V is TRBV7-2; maybe TRBD1 (6 bases). Between the trimmed V and J ends, which lost 5 bases and 3 bases, there was a span of 14 bases. The CDR3 is 16 amino acids. Germline CDR1 is SGHTA and CDR2 is FQGNSA. The CDR3 sequence is CASSQRVGGYNSPLHF. CDR3 nucleotide sequence: TGTGCCAGCAGCCAAAGGGTAGGGGGCTATAATTCACCCCTCCACTTT.

This clone showed up many times. The rearrangement uses TRBV4-3 and TRBJ2-3, with TRBD2 matching 7 bases. Trimming at V came to 1 base and at J to 7 bases, leaving 8 bases not matched to a gene. Germline CDR1 reads LGHNA; CDR2 reads YSLEER. The CDR3 totals 15 residues. The CDR3 region is CASSQAIGEGYTQYF. The CDR3 DNA reads TGCGCCAGCAGCCAAGCCATTGGGGAGGGGTATACGCAGTATTTT.

This clone was seen once. The V call is TRBV15, the J call TRBJ1-1; D call uncertain. Between the trimmed V and J ends, which lost 0 bases and 3 bases, there was a span of 14 bases. The germline V gene has CDR1 LNHNV and CDR2 YYDKDF (reference sequence). The CDR3 loop spans 16 amino acids. For the CDR3, the DNA is TGTGCCACCAGCAGAGAGGTTCGGCAGGACCACACTGAAGCTTTCTTT. Its protein is CATSREVRQDHTEAFF.

The chain is built from TRBV4-1 and TRBJ2-4; perhaps TRBD1 as D (5 bases). The germline V gene encodes CDR1 MGHRA and CDR2 YSYEKL. This CDR3 has 17 residues. Trimming removed 3 bases from V and 1 base from J, with 16 bases in between. The CDR3 DNA reads TGCGCCAGCAGCCACCCCCGTCAGGGTGAGGCCAAAAACATTCAGTACTTC. Its protein is CASSHPRQGEAKNIQYF.

The V gene is TRBV5-6, the J gene TRBJ2-1; no definite D call. This CDR3 is 17 amino acids long. The ends were cut back, 3 bases at V and 4 bases at J, with 20 bases in the middle. Germline assignment: CDR1 SGHDT and CDR2 YYEEEE. CDR3 loop: CASSSLGPSVLYNEQFF. The CDR3 DNA is TGTGCCAGCAGCTCCCTCGGGCCCTCGGTTTTGTACAATGAGCAGTTCTTC.

The chain uses TRBV29-1 and TRBJ1-2; TRBD1 aligns across 9 bases. CDR3 length: 13 amino acids. CDR1 and CDR2 from the germline V gene are SQVTM and ANQGSEA. Trimming removed 6 bases from V and 8 bases from J; junction bases left unmatched: 10. This CDR3 is CSVGPGTGSGYTF. DNA of the CDR3: TGCAGCGTAGGACCCGGGACAGGGTCCGGCTACACCTTC. Together with reference TRBV29-1 and TRBJ1-2, the CDR3 gives the full variable domain: SAVISQKPSRDICQRGTSLTIQCQVDSQVTMMFWYRQQPGQSLTLIATANQGSEATYESGFVIDKFPISRPNLTFSTLTVSNMSPEDSSIYLCSVGPGTGSGYTFGSGTRLTVV.

The chain has TRBV28 and TRBJ2-1; D is undetermined. From germline, CDR1 is MDHEN and CDR2 SYDVKM. CDR3 length equals 14 residues. Trimming pared 2 bases from V and 9 bases from J, leaving 14 bases between. CDR3 residues: CASSLKNLWGEQFF. The CDR3 DNA follows: TGTGCCAGCAGTTTAAAAAACCTCTGGGGTGAGCAGTTCTTC.

The V and J genes are TRBV27 and TRBJ1-2, with D maybe TRBD1 (5 bases). The CDR3 has 14 amino acids. Looked up from germline, CDR1 is MNHEY and CDR2 is SMNVEV (reference sequence). V was shortened by 6 bases and J by 6 bases, with 17 bases between the two germline ends. The CDR3 DNA reads as TGTGCCAGCAGAACCTCCGGGGGACCCGATGGCTACACCTTC. Amino acid sequence: CASRTSGGPDGYTF.

The chain combines TRBV9 with TRBJ1-1; D perhaps matches TRBD1 (6 bases). V was clipped by 0 bases and J by 5 bases, with 8 bases between them. The germline gives CDR1 SGDLS, CDR2 YYNGEE. The CDR3 length is 13 residues. The CDR3 coding sequence is TGTGCCAGCAGCGTAGACAGGGAAACTGAAGCTTTCTTT. It translates to CASSVDRETEAFF.

V is TRBV7-8 and J is TRBJ1-5, with D unresolved. The CDR3 has 14 amino acids. The V gene's germline CDR1 is SGHVS and CDR2 FQNEAQ. V was pared by 3 bases and J by 3 bases, with 9 bases between. The CDR3 DNA reads as TGTGCCAGCAGCTTGCCAGGCAACAATCAGCCCCAGCATTTT. Its protein is CASSLPGNNQPQHF.

The V and J genes are TRBV7-9 and TRBJ2-3; perhaps TRBD2 as D (6 bases). The CDR3 sequence is 14 residues long. Trimming shortened V by 1 base and J by 5 bases, and 10 bases separated the two germline ends. Per germline, CDR1 SEHNR and CDR2 FQNEAQ (reference sequence). The CDR3 DNA reads as TGTGCCAGCAGCTTAGTCGGAGGGATAGATACGCAGTATTTT. The encoded protein is CASSLVGGIDTQYF.

The table lists this clone with a count of one. J is TRBJ2-2 and V is TRBV18; 7 positions agree with TRBD2. Germline V gene sequence: CDR1 KGHSH, CDR2 LQKENI. The length of the CDR3 is 18 residues. V was pared by 0 bases and J by 1 base, with 8 bases of the junction left unmatched. The CDR3 region has the DNA TGTGCCAGCTCACCACCGATCGGGCTAGCGGTGAACACCGGGGAGCTGTTTTTT. The encoded protein is CASSPPIGLAVNTGELFF.

This clone was seen once. The chain joins TRBV20-1 to TRBJ2-3; no definite D call. This CDR3 spans 11 amino acids. The germline CDR1 and CDR2 sequences are DFQATT and SNEGSKA (reference sequence). V was cut by 6 bases and J by 4 bases, with 8 bases left in between. The CDR3 sequence: CSAGSADTQYF. The CDR3 nucleotides read TGCAGTGCCGGAAGCGCAGATACGCAGTATTTT.

The rearrangement joins TRBV7-2 to TRBJ2-1, with 9 nucleotides matching TRBD1. The CDR3 sequence is 16 residues long. V was clipped by 2 bases and J by 7 bases; unmatched bases: 9. In germline, CDR1 is SGHTA, CDR2 FQGNSA. The CDR3 coding sequence is TGTGCCAGCAGCTTAAATTGGGACAGGGCAGGTAATGAGCAGTTCTTC. It encodes CASSLNWDRAGNEQFF.